This record looks at one T cell receptor (beta chain) sequence and its context. Looked up from germline, CDR1 is SEHNR and CDR2 is FQNEAQ (reference sequence). The V end was cut by 4 bases, the J end by 0 bases, with 9 bases between. This CDR3 is built from 14 residues. CDR3 and TCR beta VDJ profiling relied on a genomic DNA template. TCRdb processed the reads anew with MiXCR; each CDR3 protein has one entry. The repertoire holds approximately 160,000 distinct CDR3 sequences, with approximately 43% as singletons. These data are taken from a study of CD8+CD57+ T cells in acquired aplastic anemia. This rearrangement joins TRBV7-9 to TRBJ2-5; D possibly corresponds to TRBD1 (6 bases). The source of this sequence is a human donor in good health. The sample was sorted CD4+, CD8+, or CD8+CD57+ T cells (not recorded which) from PBMCs. DNA of the CDR3: TGTGCCAGCAGCTCGCCAGGGGACCAAGAGACCCAGTACTTC. As protein: CASSSPGDQETQYF.